This is a list of T cell receptor beta chains from one sample in a study of shared clonotypes between healthy human individuals. The repertoire was sequenced with immunoSEQ multiplex PCR; TCRdb's copy has only in-frame clones and lacks some. This table has roughly 2.1 million clones, 85% to 95% appearing once. Sequenced input: naive CD8+ T cells from PBMCs. All receptors come from a man aged 18 to 29 in good health. Some clones in this sample may be carry-over from other donors' samples. Both conserved end residues are part of each CDR3. D genes are given only for firm matches. A row's size may be missing; if present it is once, few, many or a size class.

j_call v_call clone_size d_call cdr3_length cdr3_nt cdr3_aa
TRBJ1-2 TRBV6-1 few TRBD1 14 TGTGCCAGCAGTGGGGGACAGGGGGCTGAAGGCTACACCTTC CASSGGQGAEGYTF
TRBJ2-1 TRBV5-1 once TRBD2 15 TGCGCCAGCAGCCTAGGACTAGCGGGGTACAATGAGCAGTTCTTC CASSLGLAGYNEQFF
TRBJ2-7 TRBV7-9 . . 14 TGTGCCAGCAGCCCCCCTGCCAGCCGGGACGAGCAGTACTTC CASSPPASRDEQYF
TRBJ2-1 TRBV11-2 . . 16 TGTGCCAGCAGCTCAACTGGACGACCCGACGATGCCCGGCAGTTCTTC CASSSTGRPDDARQFF
TRBJ2-7 TRBV5-6 once . 14 TGTGCCAGCACCCAAAACGGGTGGGGTTACGAGCAGTACTTC CASTQNGWGYEQYF
TRBJ2-5 TRBV6-5 once . 14 TGTGCCAGCAGTTACGCTTCAGGCATCGTGACCCAGTACTTC CASSYASGIVTQYF
TRBJ2-1 TRBV5-1 . . 15 TGCGCCAGCAGCTTGGGGGGGACCCGCGTCAATGAGCAGTTCTTC CASSLGGTRVNEQFF
TRBJ1-3 TRBV5-6 . TRBD1 16 TGTGCCAGCAGCTGGACAACCGGGACAGGTGGAAACACCATATATTTT CASSWTTGTGGNTIYF
TRBJ2-7 TRBV5-5 . TRBD1 18 TGTGCCAGCAGCCCTATAGCGTGGGACAGGGCACTTTCCTACGAGCAGTACTTC CASSPIAWDRALSYEQYF
TRBJ1-5 TRBV2 . . 16 TGTGCCAGCAGTGGACGACAGGAACATAGCAATCAGCCCCAGCATTTT CASSGRQEHSNQPQHF
TRBJ2-5 TRBV6-1 . TRBD1 15 TGTGCCAGCAGTGGTTGGACAGGTCGGAGGGAGACCCAGTACTTC CASSGWTGRRETQYF
TRBJ2-2 TRBV19 . TRBD2 15 TGTGCCAGTAGTATGACTAGCGGGGGTACCGGGGAGCTGTTTTTT CASSMTSGGTGELFF
TRBJ2-1 TRBV27 . . 14 TGTGCCAGCAGTTTATCCGCATCCTACAATGAGCAGTTCTTC CASSLSASYNEQFF
TRBJ2-1 TRBV4-2 . TRBD2 17 TGTGCCAGCAGCCAAGATCTGGGCGGGAGGGTGTACTATGAGCAGTTCTTC CASSQDLGGRVYYEQFF
TRBJ2-3 TRBV11-2 . . 16 TGTGCCAGCAGCTTAGAGGGGGGACGGGGCTCGTATACGCAGTATTTT CASSLEGGRGSYTQYF
TRBJ2-5 TRBV11-2 . TRBD1 16 TGTGCCAGCAGCTTAGGGGGGACAGGGAGAGGAGAGACCCAGTACTTC CASSLGGTGRGETQYF
TRBJ1-2 TRBV4-3 . . 16 TGCGCCAGCAGCCAAGACTGGTCGGGGACGGCGGATGGCTACACCTTC CASSQDWSGTADGYTF
TRBJ2-1 TRBV13 . TRBD2 17 TGTGCCAGCAGCTCCAGGGGACAAGGACTAGCGGGAGATTGGCAGTTCTTC CASSSRGQGLAGDWQFF